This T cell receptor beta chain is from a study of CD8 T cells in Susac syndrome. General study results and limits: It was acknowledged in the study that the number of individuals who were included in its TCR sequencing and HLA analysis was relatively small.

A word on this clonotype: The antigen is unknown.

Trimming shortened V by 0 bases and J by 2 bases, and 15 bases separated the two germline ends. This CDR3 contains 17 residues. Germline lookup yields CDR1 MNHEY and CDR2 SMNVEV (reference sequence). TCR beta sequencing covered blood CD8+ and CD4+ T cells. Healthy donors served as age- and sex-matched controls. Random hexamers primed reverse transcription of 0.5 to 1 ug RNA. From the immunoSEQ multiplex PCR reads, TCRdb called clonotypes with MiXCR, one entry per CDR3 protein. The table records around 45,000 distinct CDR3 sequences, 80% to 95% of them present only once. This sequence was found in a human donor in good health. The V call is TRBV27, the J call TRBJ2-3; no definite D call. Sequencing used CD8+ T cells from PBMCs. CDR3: CASSLSPSSSLTDTQYF. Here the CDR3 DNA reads TGTGCCAGCAGTTTATCTCCCAGTAGCTCCCTCACAGATACGCAGTATTTT.